This T cell receptor beta chain originates from a study of blood T cell repertoires in COVID-19. Across the whole study: The study drew acute and convalescent COVID-19 samples from the United States, Italy and Spain. T cells, B-cell-depleted T cells, or PBMCs supplied cDNA or gDNA.

Per germline, CDR1 MDHEN and CDR2 SYDVKM. The CDR3 runs to 16 residues. Trimming left V 5 bases short and J 7 bases short, with 18 bases between. In the study's own analysis: Reference gene primer amplification gave estimated nucleated cell counts. Clones were sequenced by immunoSEQ multiplex PCR, and TCRdb holds only the in-frame ones, with some missing. V and J calls and clone size follow that table, whereas D and trimming were derived from the DNA. The sample has some 150,000 clones; around 80% are singletons. Input material: peripheral blood. The rearrangement joins TRBV28 to TRBJ1-6; D is perhaps TRBD1 (5 bases). The TCR was taken from a man between 60 and 75 years old with active or convalescent COVID-19. CDR3 sequence: CASSHTVGAGNSPLHF. DNA of the CDR3: TGTGCCAGCAGTCACACGGTAGGGGCGGGGAATTCACCCCTCCACTTT.